This is a list of T cell receptor beta chains from one sample in a study of vaccination effects on CD4 cells after COVID-19. This table comes from immunoSEQ multiplex PCR, and its TCRdb copy is limited to in-frame clones, with some not included. Of roughly 73,000 clones in the sample, roughly two thirds were seen once. No antigens are known for them. The sequencing here drew on CD4+ T cells from PBMCs cultured with HIV peptides, taken before COVID-19 vaccination. The receptors shown here come from a human donor who had a prior SARS-CoV-2 infection. Both conserved end residues are part of each CDR3. Each record gives: V gene, D gene, clone size, J gene, CDR3 DNA, CDR3 protein. A D gene is named only where the DNA matches it firmly. Part of the rows lack a size; the others show once, few, many or a class for expanded clones.

V gene: TRBV2; D gene: NA; clone size: few; J gene: TRBJ1-5; CDR3 DNA: TGTGCCAGCAGTCGAAGCCAGGGCGAGGGGAATCAGCCCCAGCATTTT; CDR3 protein: CASSRSQGEGNQPQHF
V gene: TRBV30; D gene: NA; clone size: few; J gene: TRBJ1-5; CDR3 DNA: TGTGCCTGGAGTGATGGGGGGCGGCGGCGGCCCCAGCATTTT; CDR3 protein: CAWSDGGRRRPQHF
V gene: TRBV19; D gene: NA; clone size: NA; J gene: TRBJ1-3; CDR3 DNA: TGTGCCAGTACTCGCAGAGGAAACACCATATATTTT; CDR3 protein: CASTRRGNTIYF
V gene: TRBV5-1; D gene: NA; clone size: once; J gene: TRBJ1-3; CDR3 DNA: TGCGCCAGCAGCAACAAACCGGCCGGTGGGGCAAACACCATATATTTT; CDR3 protein: CASSNKPAGGANTIYF
V gene: TRBV2; D gene: NA; clone size: NA; J gene: TRBJ1-6; CDR3 DNA: TGTGCCAGCAGTGAAGTAAGGGGTCCACCCCTCCACTTT; CDR3 protein: CASSEVRGPPLHF
V gene: TRBV9; D gene: NA; clone size: NA; J gene: TRBJ2-1; CDR3 DNA: TGTGCCAGCAGCCCTGGGGTCCTTGTGAATGAGCAGTTCTTC; CDR3 protein: CASSPGVLVNEQFF
V gene: TRBV7-2; D gene: NA; clone size: NA; J gene: TRBJ2-7; CDR3 DNA: TGTGCCAGCAGTATCTTAAACACTGGATCCTACGAGCAGTACTTC; CDR3 protein: CASSILNTGSYEQYF
V gene: TRBV27; D gene: NA; clone size: NA; J gene: TRBJ1-3; CDR3 DNA: TGTGCCAGCAGTTTATCGCCCGGAAACACCATATATTTT; CDR3 protein: CASSLSPGNTIYF
V gene: TRBV11-3; D gene: NA; clone size: once; J gene: TRBJ1-6; CDR3 DNA: TGTGCCAGCAGCTTTATACTGTCTTCACCCCTCCACTTT; CDR3 protein: CASSFILSSPLHF
V gene: TRBV4-3; D gene: NA; clone size: few; J gene: TRBJ2-1; CDR3 DNA: TGCGCCAGCAGCCAAGATAGCTACAATGAGCAGTTCTTC; CDR3 protein: CASSQDSYNEQFF
V gene: TRBV21-1; D gene: NA; clone size: NA; J gene: TRBJ2-7; CDR3 DNA: TGTGCCAGCAGCAAAGTAAACGGCAGGGGCGAGCAGTACTTC; CDR3 protein: CASSKVNGRGEQYF
V gene: TRBV10-3; D gene: NA; clone size: once; J gene: TRBJ1-1; CDR3 DNA: TGTGCCATCATGGGGACGGCGAACACTGAAGCTTTCTTT; CDR3 protein: CAIMGTANTEAFF
V gene: TRBV6-1; D gene: NA; clone size: NA; J gene: TRBJ1-6; CDR3 DNA: TGTGCCAGCAGTGAAGCTTTTTCCTGGGATCAGTATAATTCACCCCTCCACTTT; CDR3 protein: CASSEAFSWDQYNSPLHF
V gene: TRBV6-1; D gene: NA; clone size: few; J gene: TRBJ1-2; CDR3 DNA: TGTGCCAGCAGTGAAGATGGTGGGTCGGACTATGGCTACACCTTC; CDR3 protein: CASSEDGGSDYGYTF
V gene: TRBV14; D gene: TRBD1; clone size: NA; J gene: TRBJ2-7; CDR3 DNA: TGTGCCAGCAGCCAAGGGCTCTGGGACAGGGGGCGCATCCTCTCCTACGAGCAGTACTTC; CDR3 protein: CASSQGLWDRGRILSYEQYF
V gene: TRBV20-1; D gene: NA; clone size: NA; J gene: TRBJ1-1; CDR3 DNA: TGCAGTGGCCAGGGCCGGCTTGAAGCTTTCTTT; CDR3 protein: CSGQGRLEAFF
V gene: TRBV27; D gene: NA; clone size: NA; J gene: TRBJ1-1; CDR3 DNA: TGTGCCAGCAGTTTATCGATGGGACGGAACACTGAAGCTTTCTTT; CDR3 protein: CASSLSMGRNTEAFF
V gene: TRBV10-3; D gene: NA; clone size: NA; J gene: TRBJ2-7; CDR3 DNA: TGTGCCATCAGTCCCGCCGGTTACGAGCAGTACTTC; CDR3 protein: CAISPAGYEQYF
V gene: TRBV30; D gene: NA; clone size: NA; J gene: TRBJ1-2; CDR3 DNA: TGTGCCTGGAGTGCCCCAAGGGGACACCTAAACTATGGCTACACCTTC; CDR3 protein: CAWSAPRGHLNYGYTF
V gene: TRBV6-5; D gene: TRBD1; clone size: NA; J gene: TRBJ2-5; CDR3 DNA: TGTGCCAGTATACTGGACAGGGCCCAAGAGACCCAGTACTTC; CDR3 protein: CASILDRAQETQYF
V gene: TRBV9; D gene: TRBD2; clone size: NA; J gene: TRBJ2-2; CDR3 DNA: TGTGCCAGCAGCGTAGCTACCGGGAGGGTATCGACCGGGGAGCTGTTTTTT; CDR3 protein: CASSVATGRVSTGELFF
V gene: TRBV7-9; D gene: NA; clone size: NA; J gene: TRBJ1-1; CDR3 DNA: TGTGCCAGCAGCTTAGTTTACCCGGACACTGAAGCTTTCTTT; CDR3 protein: CASSLVYPDTEAFF
V gene: TRBV5-1; D gene: NA; clone size: NA; J gene: TRBJ1-6; CDR3 DNA: TGCGCCAGCAGCTTGGGCCAAGTCAATTCACCCCTCCACTTT; CDR3 protein: CASSLGQVNSPLHF
V gene: TRBV29-1; D gene: TRBD2; clone size: few; J gene: TRBJ2-3; CDR3 DNA: TGCAGACGGAGGACTAGCGGGAGGAATGGCGGGGTCACAGATACGCAGTATTTT; CDR3 protein: CRRRTSGRNGGVTDTQYF
V gene: TRBV5-6; D gene: TRBD1; clone size: NA; J gene: TRBJ2-6; CDR3 DNA: TGTGCCAGCAGCTTGGTAGGGACAGTGCCCTCTGGGGCCAACGTCCTGACTTTC; CDR3 protein: CASSLVGTVPSGANVLTF
V gene: TRBV7-9; D gene: TRBD2; clone size: once; J gene: TRBJ2-3; CDR3 DNA: TGTGCCAGCAGCCCCCCCGGGGCGGGGGGGCTTGATACGCAGTATTTT; CDR3 protein: CASSPPGAGGLDTQYF
V gene: TRBV7-9; D gene: TRBD1; clone size: few; J gene: TRBJ2-2; CDR3 DNA: TGTGCCAGCAGCGAGACAGGGGGGACCGGGGAGCTGTTTTTT; CDR3 protein: CASSETGGTGELFF
V gene: TRBV30; D gene: TRBD2; clone size: NA; J gene: TRBJ2-3; CDR3 DNA: TGTGCCTGGAGTGTACTTAGGGCGCTTGGTAGCGGGTCTACAGATACGCAGTATTTT; CDR3 protein: CAWSVLRALGSGSTDTQYF
V gene: TRBV4-3; D gene: NA; clone size: NA; J gene: TRBJ1-6; CDR3 DNA: TGCGCCAGCAGCCAAGATAAGACACCAGGAACACCCCTCCACTTT; CDR3 protein: CASSQDKTPGTPLHF
V gene: TRBV5-4; D gene: NA; clone size: NA; J gene: TRBJ1-6; CDR3 DNA: TGTGCCAGCAGCGGCGGGTTGGCAGGGCATAATTCACCCCTCCACTTT; CDR3 protein: CASSGGLAGHNSPLHF
V gene: TRBV29-1; D gene: TRBD1; clone size: NA; J gene: TRBJ1-2; CDR3 DNA: TGCAGCGCTACGGGGACAGGGGATGGCTACACCTTC; CDR3 protein: CSATGTGDGYTF
V gene: TRBV3-1/TRBV3-2; D gene: NA; clone size: NA; J gene: TRBJ1-5; CDR3 DNA: TGTGCCAGCAGCCCCGGCCCCCCTCGGGGAGGCAATCAGCCCCAGCATTTT; CDR3 protein: CASSPGPPRGGNQPQHF
V gene: TRBV4-2; D gene: TRBD1; clone size: NA; J gene: TRBJ2-1; CDR3 DNA: TGTGCCAGCAGCCAGCGGACAGGGGTTCAGTTCTTC; CDR3 protein: CASSQRTGVQFF
V gene: TRBV29-1; D gene: NA; clone size: NA; J gene: TRBJ2-2; CDR3 DNA: TGCAGCGTAACCAGCGGGTTCACCGGGGAGCTGTTTTTT; CDR3 protein: CSVTSGFTGELFF
V gene: TRBV5-1; D gene: NA; clone size: NA; J gene: TRBJ1-5; CDR3 DNA: TGCGCCAGCAGCTTGGTCCCTGATCAGCCCCAGCATTTT; CDR3 protein: CASSLVPDQPQHF
V gene: TRBV5-6; D gene: NA; clone size: NA; J gene: TRBJ1-4; CDR3 DNA: TGTGCCAGCAGCTTGAGGGGAGTTGGTGAAAAACTGTTTTTT; CDR3 protein: CASSLRGVGEKLFF
V gene: TRBV2; D gene: TRBD2; clone size: once; J gene: TRBJ2-1; CDR3 DNA: TGTGCCAGCAGTGAAGGGGGACTAGCGGGACTTTTGCGGTTCTTC; CDR3 protein: CASSEGGLAGLLRFF
V gene: TRBV11-3; D gene: TRBD1; clone size: few; J gene: TRBJ2-7; CDR3 DNA: TGTGCCAGCAGCTTAGCACTATTGGGACAGGGGGCCTACGAGCAGTACTTC; CDR3 protein: CASSLALLGQGAYEQYF
V gene: TRBV2; D gene: NA; clone size: NA; J gene: TRBJ2-7; CDR3 DNA: TGTGCCAGCAGTGATAGGGGAGGATTCTACGAGCAGTACTTC; CDR3 protein: CASSDRGGFYEQYF
V gene: TRBV28; D gene: NA; clone size: NA; J gene: TRBJ2-7; CDR3 DNA: TGTGCCACCATCTTACGGCTGGGGCTCGGGGGATCCTACGAGCAGTACTTC; CDR3 protein: CATILRLGLGGSYEQYF
V gene: TRBV7-2; D gene: NA; clone size: NA; J gene: TRBJ1-6; CDR3 DNA: TGTGCCAGCAGCCTACAGGGCGTGATCTCACCCCTCCACTTT; CDR3 protein: CASSLQGVISPLHF
V gene: TRBV7-9; D gene: NA; clone size: NA; J gene: TRBJ1-3; CDR3 DNA: TGTGCCAGCAGCTTGACTTCGGGGTCTGGAAACACCATATATTTT; CDR3 protein: CASSLTSGSGNTIYF
V gene: TRBV24-1; D gene: NA; clone size: NA; J gene: TRBJ2-7; CDR3 DNA: TGTGCCACCAGTGACCGCTACGAGCAGTACTTC; CDR3 protein: CATSDRYEQYF
V gene: TRBV9; D gene: TRBD2; clone size: few; J gene: TRBJ2-2; CDR3 DNA: TGTGCCAGCAGCGTAGTGAGCGGGGGTTCCACCGGGGAGCTGTTTTTT; CDR3 protein: CASSVVSGGSTGELFF
V gene: TRBV12-2; D gene: NA; clone size: medium-sized; J gene: TRBJ2-7; CDR3 DNA: TGTGCAAGTCGCTTGGGAGCCCCCGGTGGTTACGAGCAGTACTTC; CDR3 protein: CASRLGAPGGYEQYF
V gene: TRBV7-2; D gene: TRBD1; clone size: NA; J gene: TRBJ2-3; CDR3 DNA: TGTGCCAGCAGCCCCCCTTCGACAGGGATATCAGATACGCAGTATTTT; CDR3 protein: CASSPPSTGISDTQYF
V gene: TRBV7-8; D gene: TRBD1; clone size: NA; J gene: TRBJ2-6; CDR3 DNA: TGTGCCAGCAGCCCCAGGGGGCAAGGGGCCAACGTCCTGACTTTC; CDR3 protein: CASSPRGQGANVLTF
V gene: TRBV3-1/TRBV3-2; D gene: TRBD2; clone size: once; J gene: TRBJ2-2; CDR3 DNA: TGTGCCAGCAGCCAAGGACTAGCGGGAGATGGGACCGGGGAGCTGTTTTTT; CDR3 protein: CASSQGLAGDGTGELFF
V gene: TRBV7-9; D gene: NA; clone size: NA; J gene: TRBJ1-4; CDR3 DNA: TGTGCCAGCAGCCCACAGGGCGGCGATGAAAAACTGTTTTTT; CDR3 protein: CASSPQGGDEKLFF
V gene: TRBV12-5; D gene: TRBD2; clone size: few; J gene: TRBJ2-1; CDR3 DNA: TGTGCTAGTGGTTTGGTATCTAGCGGGGACAATGAGCAGTTCTTC; CDR3 protein: CASGLVSSGDNEQFF
V gene: TRBV10-3; D gene: NA; clone size: NA; J gene: TRBJ2-5; CDR3 DNA: TGTGCCATCAGTGGGTCCCGGGCCCAGCGGGCAGAAGAGACCCAGTACTTC; CDR3 protein: CAISGSRAQRAEETQYF
V gene: TRBV9; D gene: NA; clone size: few; J gene: TRBJ2-7; CDR3 DNA: TGTGCCAGCAGCGCGACAGCGGCAAGCTCCTACGAGCAGTACTTC; CDR3 protein: CASSATAASSYEQYF
V gene: TRBV25-1; D gene: NA; clone size: NA; J gene: TRBJ2-2; CDR3 DNA: TGTGCCAGCAGTGACGTCCAGGCCGGGGAGCTGTTTTTT; CDR3 protein: CASSDVQAGELFF